The entry that follows covers one T cell receptor (beta chain) sequence. Its antigen is currently not known. No qualities accompany the bases; no much larger clone lies one base away. These data originate in a study of beta chain features in type 1 diabetes (dated by TCRdb to the late 2010s). Background for the entire study: No differences in mean age, gender distribution, total cell number or subset yield were found between patients and healthy donors. A total of 107,917,701 sorted cells were examined across all samples, and the number of cells per subset was strongly correlated with RNA yield. The study compared TCRB repertoires of sorted circulating CD4+ T cell subsets between recently diagnosed type 1 diabetes patients and matched healthy donors. Whereas all 30 or so donors provided naive and central memory subsets, regulatory and stem cell-like memory subsets were isolated from just 8 patients and about 8 healthy donors.

The High Capacity cDNA Reverse Transcription Kit was used to reverse transcribe all of the isolated RNA, meaning that expressed TCRB transcripts were what got sequenced. Deep immunoSEQ sequencing was performed on naive, central memory and regulatory T cell samples, with an average of roughly 3.6 million total reads per sample. After sorted cells were lysed in RLT buffer, RNA was extracted with DNase-treated RNeasy Micro or Mini kits, with the choice depending on cell number. To prevent cross-contamination, every cell subset was processed on its own, while patient and healthy donor samples were processed together. Using the immunoSEQ multiplex PCR, TCRB sequences were amplified from cDNA into 87-bp fragments spanning the CDR3 region. The amplicons were sequenced using the Illumina HiSeq platform. In the source study's methods: PCR bias was corrected computationally using synthetic template baselines, and reads within Hamming distance 2 were collapsed, with unmergeable singletons discarded. Reads were aligned against IMGT to assign V, D and J genes, CDR3 length and insertions or deletions at six rearrangement sites. Within each subset, clonotype counts were normalized to sorted cell number, and only after that were true diversity and Gini coefficients computed with the tcR R package. The overlap coefficient, calculated on TCRB nucleotide sequences, was used to quantify repertoire sharing. TCRdb mirrors the immuneACCESS table, restricted to in-frame sequences. Some clones are absent from its copies; in checked studies, under half trace to an unresolved V gene, and the reason for the others is unknown. V and J calls and clone size are those listed in that table; D and trimming were worked out from the DNA. A total of roughly 180,000 clones appear in this sample, about 8% of them only once. Clones ranked in the top ten supply 0.94% of the sample.

Summary of the overall study and its limitations: Because cDNA rather than genomic DNA was sequenced, highly expressing activated cells could have been over-represented, although no difference in activation and CD3 levels was found between groups. Only small numbers of individuals were included in the HLA sub-analyses, which left unresolved whether HLA type had any influence on TCRB rearrangement. At VDJ recombination sites, type 1 diabetes patients had fewer insertions and more deleted nucleotides, which implies abnormalities in thymic rearrangement. Naive, central memory and regulatory TCRB repertoires appeared to be more alike among patients than among healthy donors. PCR might favor shorter templates, but patient and control samples were amplified and corrected together, so any skew would affect both groups equally. In all four CD4+ subsets, TCRB CDR3 length was moderately but significantly shorter in type 1 diabetes patients.

V lost 6 bases and J lost 5 bases, and the count of bases not matched to a germline gene is 14. Sequences ENHRY (CDR1) and SYGVKD (CDR2) are obtained from the germline V gene. From the cysteine up to the phenylalanine, the CDR3 has a length of 16 residues. The DNA shown is the 48-base CDR3, in frame from base 1. A single peripheral blood draw of 90 to 150 mL on average was collected from each donor into heparinised tubes. A BD FACSAria II was used to sort naive, central memory, regulatory and stem cell-like memory CD4+ T cells with a panel that included CD45RO, CCR7, CD25, CD127, CD95 and CD27. Every sorted population had a purity above 95%. PBMCs were isolated immediately by Lymphoprep density gradient centrifugation and stained directly without culture. To minimize batch effects, samples were stained and sorted in pairs, one healthy donor with one patient per experiment.

This receptor was taken from a middle-aged woman with type 1 diabetes. The chain employs TRBV10-3 and TRBJ2-7, with 9 middle bases fitting TRBD1. The sample consisted of central memory CD4+ T cells from blood. The nucleotide sequence reads TGTGCCATCAGCCCTAATCCACAGGGGGCACCCCACGAGCAGTACTTC. Its protein reads: CAISPNPQGAPHEQYF.